This T cell receptor (beta chain) was captured in a study of cytomegalovirus exposure and HLA in healthy donors. Only a few counts were recorded for this clone. Both 60 Vbeta primers and 13 Jbeta primers went into the PCR. Libraries were prepared by immunoSEQ multiplex PCR; TCRdb keeps only in-frame clonotypes and omits some of them. This sample has 55,000 to 75,000 clones, with 55% to 75% found just once. The CDR3 is made up of 15 amino acids. Looked up from germline, CDR1 is MNHEY and CDR2 is SMNVEV (reference sequence). The V and J ends lost 9 bases and 2 bases respectively, with 17 bases between them.

Sequenced material: PBMCs. The TCR sequence derives from a man aged 40-55 years in good health and CMV-seropositive. The chain joins TRBV27 to TRBJ2-4, with D perhaps TRBD2 (5 bases). This CDR3 is CASADGGGSKNIQYF. The CDR3 DNA is TGTGCCAGTGCTGACGGAGGCGGATCCAAAAACATTCAGTACTTC.